The entry that follows covers one T cell receptor (beta chain) sequence. These data are taken from a study of Ad26.COV2.S vaccination and SARS-CoV-2 variants. Across the whole study: Vaccine-arm donor from the placebo-controlled COV1001 Ad26.COV2.S trial. Ad26.COV2.S shots went into the muscle once or twice, 56 days apart.

The junction had 10 bases not matched to a gene; V was cut back by 0 bases and J by 6 bases. CDR3 length equals 16 residues. From germline, CDR1 is LGHNA and CDR2 YSLEER. Profiling relied on immunoSEQ multiplex PCR, and the TCRdb table lists in-frame clones only, not all of them. The sample records 430,000 or so clones, around nine tenths being singletons. Indicated treatment: around 19 received Ad26.COV2.S at low or high dose, single or two shots; about 5 received placebo; per-sample allocation not given. Following the first vaccine or placebo injection, samples were taken on day 63. Ad26.COV2.S expressed prefusion-stabilized spike from the original Wuhan strain.

The receptor's source is a person between 18 and 60 years old who received the Ad26.COV2.S COVID-19 vaccine or a placebo. This material consisted of peripheral blood, taken in a trial of Ad26.COV2.S vaccine versus placebo. V gene TRBV4-3 combines with J gene TRBJ2-7, with TRBD2 matching 8 bases. This CDR3 reads CASSQDLREGRVEQYF. CDR3 sequence (DNA): TGCGCCAGCAGCCAAGATCTTCGGGAGGGCCGCGTCGAGCAGTACTTC.